Listed below are T cell receptor beta chains from one sample, sequenced in a study of control samples from healthy donors and cancer patients. Here immunoSEQ multiplex PCR was the method, and the copy in TCRdb shows in-frame clones only, minus some. Counted here are 260,000 or so clones, more than 65% occurring once; the ten biggest clones make up approximately 12%. Sequenced material: PBMCs. The receptors here all came from an older woman with lung cancer. Each CDR3 is given with its conserved first and last residue. Each record gives: V gene, J gene, D gene, clone size, CDR3 DNA, CDR3 protein. D genes are given only for firm matches. Size is omitted from some rows. Given values are once, few, many or a class for expanded clones.

TRBV19	TRBJ1-1	.	.	TGTGCCAGTAGATCCCTGCAGGGAGTAGAGTTCACTGAAGCTTTCTTT	CASRSLQGVEFTEAFF
TRBV5-1	TRBJ1-2	TRBD1	.	TGCGCCAGCAACCCTGGACAGGGGTCACGAGGCTACACCTTC	CASNPGQGSRGYTF
TRBV5-1	TRBJ1-1	.	.	TGCGCCAGCAGCTTGGAGCGGACAGCAATACCCACTGAAGCTTTCTTT	CASSLERTAIPTEAFF
TRBV11-2	TRBJ2-1	TRBD2	.	TGTGCCAGCACCTTACAGACTAGCGGGAGTTCGTCGGAGCAGTTCTTC	CASTLQTSGSSSEQFF
TRBV10-3	TRBJ1-2	.	.	TGTGCCATCAGTGATGAGGGAGAGAGCTATGGCTACACCTTC	CAISDEGESYGYTF
TRBV5-1	TRBJ2-1	.	.	TGCGCCAGCAAGGCTTCCCCGGGTAATGAGCAGTTCTTC	CASKASPGNEQFF
TRBV18	TRBJ2-7	TRBD1	.	TGTGCCAGCTCCATCACAGGGGGTGTATTTGAATACGAGCAGTACTTC	CASSITGGVFEYEQYF
TRBV14	TRBJ1-4	.	few	TGTGCCAGCAGCCAACAGGGCAGGGTTAATGAAAAACTGTTTTTT	CASSQQGRVNEKLFF
TRBV30	TRBJ1-5	.	.	TGTGCCTGGAGCCTTGACAACAATCAGCCCCAGCATTTT	CAWSLDNNQPQHF
TRBV19	TRBJ1-5	.	.	TGTGCCAGTAGCTATACGGGCGCGTCCCAGCATTTT	CASSYTGASQHF
TRBV25-1	TRBJ2-3	TRBD2	.	TGTGCCAGCAGTGATCCCGGGAGGGCCCCAGATACGCAGTATTTT	CASSDPGRAPDTQYF
TRBV5-4	TRBJ2-5	TRBD2	.	TGTGCCAGCAGCTTGTCCGGGAGGGCCTTGGAGGAGACCCAGTACTTC	CASSLSGRALEETQYF
TRBV11-2	TRBJ2-1	.	.	TGTGCCAGCAGCTTAGTAGGGCTGCCCTGGCATGAGCAGTTCTTC	CASSLVGLPWHEQFF
TRBV11-3	TRBJ2-5	.	.	TGTGCCAGCAGCTTATCAATGACAGAGACCCAGTACTTC	CASSLSMTETQYF
TRBV7-8	TRBJ2-5	TRBD2	.	TGTGCCAGCAGCTTAAGGGCTAGCGGGGGGCATAAGTACTTC	CASSLRASGGHKYF
TRBV12-5	TRBJ1-6	TRBD1	.	TGTGCTAGTGGTAGAGGACAGGGAACGACTCCCCTCCACTTT	CASGRGQGTTPLHF
TRBV6-5	TRBJ1-5	TRBD1	.	TGTGCCAGCAAAAGGGGGCGCGGACAGCCCCAGCATTTT	CASKRGRGQPQHF
TRBV5-1	TRBJ1-4	.	.	TGCGCCAGCAGCTTGGGTCCCGGGGCTAATGAAAAACTGTTTTTT	CASSLGPGANEKLFF
TRBV2	TRBJ2-3	.	.	TGTGCCAGCAGTTACCGGGACCCCGGGATCAGCACAGATACGCAGTATTTT	CASSYRDPGISTDTQYF
TRBV9	TRBJ2-1	.	.	TGTGCCAGCAGCCCCGGGACCTCACCCTCCTACAATGAGCAGTTCTTC	CASSPGTSPSYNEQFF
TRBV4-1	TRBJ2-1	TRBD1	.	TGCGCCAGCAGCCAAGCTGAGCAGGGGGACAATGAGCAGTTCTTC	CASSQAEQGDNEQFF
TRBV2	TRBJ1-1	.	once	TGTGCCAGCAGGGCCCAGGCGGGGAACACTGAAGCTTTCTTT	CASRAQAGNTEAFF
TRBV2	TRBJ2-1	.	.	TGTGCCAGCAGTGAAGCCTTCTACAATGAGCAGTTCTTC	CASSEAFYNEQFF
TRBV24-1	TRBJ2-5	.	once	TGTGCCACCAGTGATTCGGGGAATCTCGAGACCCAGTACTTC	CATSDSGNLETQYF
TRBV27	TRBJ1-5	.	.	TGTGCCAGCAGACCAGGAGGGACACAGGTCCGGCCCCAGCATTTT	CASRPGGTQVRPQHF
TRBV10-3	TRBJ1-5	.	few	TGTGCCATCAGGGGGGATAGCAATCAGCCCCAGCATTTT	CAIRGDSNQPQHF
TRBV6-5	TRBJ1-5	.	once	TGTGCCAGCAGTTATACATCAATCGGCCCCCAGCATTTT	CASSYTSIGPQHF
TRBV5-8	TRBJ2-7	.	few	TGTGCCAGCAGCTTGGCGGCAGCCTCCTACGAGCAGTACTTC	CASSLAAASYEQYF
TRBV5-6	TRBJ2-1	.	.	TGTGCCAGCAGCTTGCGGCAGCAAAGCTCCTACAATGAGCAGTTCTTC	CASSLRQQSSYNEQFF
TRBV6-5	TRBJ2-1	TRBD1	.	TGTGCCAGCAGTAGGACAGGGGAAGGCGAGCAGTTCTTC	CASSRTGEGEQFF
TRBV7-6	TRBJ2-5	.	.	TGTGCCAGCAGCTTTGTAGGAGAGACCCAGTACTTC	CASSFVGETQYF
TRBV11-3	TRBJ2-2	.	many	TGTGCCAGCAGCTTAGAAGGGTCCGGGGAGCTGTTTTTT	CASSLEGSGELFF
TRBV13	TRBJ2-1	TRBD2	.	TGTGCCAGCACCAACAGGGAGGCTAGCGGGGGGGCGGACAATGAGCAGTTCTTC	CASTNREASGGADNEQFF
TRBV12-3/TRBV12-4	TRBJ1-5	TRBD1	.	TGTGCCAGCAGCAGGGGGAGCGATCAGCCCCAGCATTTT	CASSRGSDQPQHF
TRBV4-1	TRBJ1-1	.	.	TGCGCCAGCGGTATACCATTGAACACTGAAGCTTTCTTT	CASGIPLNTEAFF
TRBV5-4	TRBJ2-3	.	.	TGTGCCAGCAGCCCCTCTAGCACAGATACGCAGTATTTT	CASSPSSTDTQYF
TRBV19	TRBJ1-1	.	.	TGTGCCAGTAGTATGGTCGGGGTCGACACTGAAGCTTTCTTT	CASSMVGVDTEAFF
TRBV5-5	TRBJ2-1	TRBD1	.	TGTGCCAGCAGCTTGTGGGGACAGGGGGCGTCCGTCGAGCAGTTCTTC	CASSLWGQGASVEQFF
TRBV9	TRBJ1-1	TRBD1	.	TGTGCCAGCAGCGTGGTCTCACAGGGGACTGAAGCTTTCTTT	CASSVVSQGTEAFF